The 19 T cell receptor beta chains presented below share a single source sample, sequenced in a study of CD8+ T cells in alopecia areata (dated by TCRdb to the late 2010s). The library was produced with the immunoSEQ multiplex PCR assay. To provide template for TCR sequencing, every sample had RNA extracted and reverse transcribed into cDNA. The clones in this table, taken by TCRdb from immuneACCESS, are in-frame only. Not every clone is retained; where verified, under half of the shortfall comes from an unresolved V gene, and the cause of the rest is unknown. The sample table records approximately 120,000 clones; about 50% of these occur just once. About 10% of the sample comes from the top ten. Source material: NKG2D-low CD8+ T cells sorted from blood. In the paper's terms, the cell subset or site label means: sorted CD8+ NKG2D-low blood T cells. The source of these receptors is a human donor with alopecia areata.

This chain joins TRBV2 and TRBJ2-1; D call uncertain. The CDR3 loop spans 11 amino acids. V was shortened by 6 bases and J by 4 bases, with 4 bases between the two germline ends. Per germline, CDR1 SNHLY and CDR2 FYNNEI. CDR3 sequence reads: CASRTYNEQFF. The CDR3 bases are TGTGCCAGCAGGACGTACAATGAGCAGTTCTTC.

The gene calls are TRBV29-1 and TRBJ2-1, with D hard to call. Germline V lookup: CDR1 SQVTM, CDR2 ANQGSEA. The V and J ends lost 6 bases and 1 base respectively, with 16 bases between them. This CDR3 region has 15 residues. DNA for the CDR3: TGCAGCGTCACGCCCCGCCAAGGGTCCTACAATGAGCAGTTCTTC. Residues: CSVTPRQGSYNEQFF.

This clone showed up just a few times. This chain uses TRBV5-1 with TRBJ2-5; a possible D gene is TRBD2 (5 bases). The germline CDR1 and CDR2 sequences are SGHRS and YFSETQ. Trimming took 2 bases from V and 5 from J, leaving 10 bases between them. The CDR3 extends over 13 amino acids. CDR3 in DNA: TGCGCCAGCAGCTTCGGGGTTTTGGAGACCCAGTACTTC. Its translation is CASSFGVLETQYF.

The gene calls are TRBV27 and TRBJ1-2; 8 bases fit TRBD1. Germline CDR1 and CDR2: MNHEY and SMNVEV (reference sequence). V lost 8 bases and J lost 7; bases outside the gene matches: 9. The CDR3 loop spans 13 amino acids. CDR3 amino acids: CASAPLQGAGYTF. CDR3 sequence (DNA): TGTGCCAGCGCCCCCCTCCAGGGGGCTGGCTACACCTTC.

The rearrangement links TRBV6-6 to TRBJ2-2, with TRBD2 as a possible D gene (5 bases). The CDR3 has 15 amino acids. V gave up 0 bases and J gave up 5 bases, with 10 bases separating them. In germline, CDR1 is MNHNY, CDR2 SVGAGI (reference sequence). CDR3 bases: TGTGCCAGCAGTTACTCGATGCGAGGGACCGGGGAGCTGTTTTTT. It specifies CASSYSMRGTGELFF.

The chain is built from TRBV29-1 and TRBJ2-7; 7 nucleotides align to TRBD2. The V and J ends lost 1 base and 2 bases, in that order; junction bases with no gene match: 17. CDR3 length: 18 residues. Looked up from germline, CDR1 is SQVTM and CDR2 is ANQGSEA. CDR3 DNA: TGCAGCGTTGAAGCCGCCCCCTCCCGGGAGGTCTTAACCTACGAGCAGTACTTC. Residues: CSVEAAPSREVLTYEQYF.

The chain joins TRBV7-9 to TRBJ1-2; 8 nucleotides agree with TRBD1. Germline lookup yields CDR1 SEHNR and CDR2 FQNEAQ (reference sequence). V shed 5 bases, J shed 12 bases, and the junction held 5 bases outside the gene matches. The CDR3 extends over 11 amino acids. Here the CDR3 DNA reads TGTGCCAGCAGCATGGGACAGGCTCACACCTTC. It specifies CASSMGQAHTF.

The rearrangement links TRBV30 to TRBJ2-1; D is possibly TRBD1 (6 bases). The CDR3 loop spans 15 amino acids. Germline V gene lookup returns CDR1 GTSNPN and CDR2 SVGIG (reference sequence). V was cut by 0 bases and J by 0 bases, with 9 bases left in between. The chain's CDR3 is CAWSVWGHSYNEQFF. Here the CDR3 DNA reads TGTGCCTGGAGTGTATGGGGGCACTCCTACAATGAGCAGTTCTTC.

The chain carries TRBV9 and TRBJ2-5, with TRBD2 identical over 7 bases. V lost 0 bases and J lost 2; bases outside the gene matches: 4. From germline, CDR1 is SGDLS and CDR2 YYNGEE. CDR3 size: 15 residues. Here the CDR3 reads CASSVGAGPQETQYF. DNA of the CDR3: TGTGCCAGCAGCGTAGGAGCGGGGCCACAAGAGACCCAGTACTTC.

The V and J genes are TRBV6-6 and TRBJ2-2; no clear D gene. Germline V gives CDR1 MNHNY, CDR2 SVGAGI (reference sequence). Trimming stripped 0 bases from V and 4 bases from J, with 9 bases between. CDR3 length: 15 residues. CDR3 DNA: TGTGCCAGCAGTTACTCGAGGCCGGCCACCGGGGAGCTGTTTTTT. This sequence encodes CASSYSRPATGELFF.

This chain links TRBV29-1 with TRBJ2-7; 7 bases agree with TRBD2. After removal of 7 bases from V and 4 bases from J, the junction contained 4 bases not matched to a gene. The CDR3 extends over 11 amino acids. Germline-derived CDR1 and CDR2 are SQVTM and ANQGSEA. The CDR3 reads CSAGGGYEQYF. CDR3 bases: TGCAGCGCCGGCGGGGGATACGAGCAGTACTTC.

This chain joins TRBV29-1 and TRBJ2-5; D remains ambiguous. The CDR3 length is 14 residues. Germline assignment: CDR1 SQVTM and CDR2 ANQGSEA. The germline V and J ends were trimmed by 1 base and 1 base, with 10 bases remaining between them. CDR3 amino acids: CSVEGRWGQETQYF. DNA for the CDR3: TGCAGCGTTGAAGGCCGTTGGGGCCAAGAGACCCAGTACTTC.

The table lists this clone with a few counts. This chain links TRBV27 with TRBJ2-7; no definite D call. Germline CDR1 reads MNHEY; CDR2 reads SMNVEV (reference sequence). The V end was cut by 5 bases, the J end by 6 bases, with 8 bases between. This CDR3 is 11 amino acids long. Here the CDR3 reads CASSAVGEQYF. CDR3 in DNA: TGTGCCAGCAGTGCCGTGGGCGAGCAGTACTTC.

This clone occurred a few times. A much larger clone differs by one base, so this may be a read error. Other DNA sequences of this sample code for an identical CDR3. This sequence joins TRBV9 and TRBJ2-3; D is ambiguous. This CDR3 is built from 12 residues. Trimming took off 2 bases at V and 0 bases at J, with 1 base between the two ends. CDR1 and CDR2 (germline): SGDLS, YYNGEE. CDR3 sequence (DNA): TGTGCCAGCAGCGTCAGCACAGATACGCAGTATTTT. Translated: CASSVSTDTQYF.

This clone was counted between two and nine times. The rearrangement links TRBV18 to TRBJ2-1, with D perhaps TRBD1 (5 bases). Per germline, CDR1 KGHSH and CDR2 LQKENI. Trimming cost V 3 bases and J 5 bases, with 11 bases left between them. This CDR3 comprises 14 residues. CDR3 in amino acids: CASSPWTLDNEQFF. The CDR3 DNA is TGTGCCAGCTCACCGTGGACACTCGACAATGAGCAGTTCTTC.

V is TRBV13 and J is TRBJ1-5, with a tentative D call TRBD1 (5 bases). Germline lookup yields CDR1 PRHDT and CDR2 FYEKMQ (reference sequence). V lost 5 bases and J lost 6, with 8 bases in between. The CDR3 sequence is 12 residues long. For the CDR3, the DNA is TGTGCCAGCAGCCTCGGGGGTCAGCCCCAGCATTTT. Amino acids: CASSLGGQPQHF.

V and J are TRBV23-1 and TRBJ2-2; D not resolved. TRBV23-1 is classed as an ORF, of uncertain function. There are 12 residues in the CDR3. V was trimmed by 5 bases and J by 9 bases, leaving 10 bases between them. The CDR3: CASSYRLRELFF. The CDR3 DNA reads TGCGCCAGCAGTTACCGGCTCAGGGAGCTGTTTTTT.

The chain recombines TRBV29-1 with TRBJ2-3, with TRBD2 matching 8 bases. V trimming: 2 bases; J trimming: 9 bases; junction bases outside the gene matches: 10. Germline lookup yields CDR1 SQVTM and CDR2 ANQGSEA. This CDR3 has 14 amino acids. The CDR3 nucleotides read TGCAGCGTTGAAAGCGGGAGTGAATACGGGACGCAGTATTTT. Amino acids: CSVESGSEYGTQYF.

This clone appeared a few times. The rearrangement links TRBV29-1 to TRBJ2-7; a weak D match, TRBD2 (5 bases). Germline CDR1 SQVTM, CDR2 ANQGSEA. The CDR3 loop spans 15 amino acids. With 4 bases removed from V and 6 bases from J, the gap between germline ends came to 22 bases. The CDR3 DNA reads as TGCAGCGTTGTACTCGGGGTTAGAGAGATAGGCGAGCAGTACTTC. Amino acid sequence: CSVVLGVREIGEQYF.